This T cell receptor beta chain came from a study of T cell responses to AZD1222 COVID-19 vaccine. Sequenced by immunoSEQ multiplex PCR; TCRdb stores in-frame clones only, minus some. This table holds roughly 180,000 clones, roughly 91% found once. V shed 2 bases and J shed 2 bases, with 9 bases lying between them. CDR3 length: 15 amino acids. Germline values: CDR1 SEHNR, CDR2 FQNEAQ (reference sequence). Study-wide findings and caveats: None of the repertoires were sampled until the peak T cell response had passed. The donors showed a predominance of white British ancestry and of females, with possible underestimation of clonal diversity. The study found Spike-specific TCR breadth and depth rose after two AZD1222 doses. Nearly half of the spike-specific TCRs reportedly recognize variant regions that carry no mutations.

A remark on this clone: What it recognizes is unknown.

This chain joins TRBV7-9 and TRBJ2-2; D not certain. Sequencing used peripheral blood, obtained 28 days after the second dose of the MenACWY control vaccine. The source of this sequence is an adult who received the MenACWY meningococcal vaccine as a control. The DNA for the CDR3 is TGTGCCAGCAGCTTATTTGGTATCAACACCGGGGAGCTGTTTTTT. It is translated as CASSLFGINTGELFF.